The 22 T cell receptor beta chains presented below share a single source sample, sequenced in a study of early stage breast cancer tumors. The assay was immunoSEQ multiplex PCR, and TCRdb's table has in-frame clones only and misses some. The sample carries 5,500 to 7,000 clones, roughly 73% recorded once. The sequenced sample consisted of normal breast tissue next to the tumor. These receptor sequences come from a person aged 35-55 years with breast cancer.

This clone was seen just once. V gene TRBV5-8 combines with J gene TRBJ1-2; possible D gene TRBD1, 5 bases. The germline gives CDR1 SGHTS, CDR2 YDEGEE. V gave up 6 bases and J gave up 6 bases, with 18 bases separating them. This CDR3 has 14 residues. CDR3 coding DNA: TGTGCCAGCAACCTGTGGGGGGGTGAAGATGGCTACACCTTC. It yields the protein CASNLWGGEDGYTF.

The V and J genes are TRBV18 and TRBJ2-3, with D maybe TRBD2 (6 bases). Trimming stripped 3 bases from V and 0 bases from J, with 7 bases between. The CDR3 consists of 14 residues. CDR1 is KGHSH and CDR2 is LQKENI in the germline V gene. The CDR3 loop is CASSPAGSTDTQYF. CDR3 DNA sequence: TGTGCCAGCTCACCGGCGGGAAGCACAGATACGCAGTATTTT.

This clone was detected only once. V is TRBV30 and J is TRBJ1-3; D remains ambiguous. The CDR3 sequence is 14 residues long. The germline CDR1 and CDR2 sequences are GTSNPN and SVGIG (reference sequence). The V gene lost 0 bases and the J gene lost 4 bases, with 10 bases spanning the gap. CDR3 sequence reads: CAWSVQESGNTIYF. DNA for the CDR3: TGTGCCTGGAGTGTACAAGAATCCGGAAACACCATATATTTT. Full variable domain (remainder filled in from reference TRBV30 and TRBJ1-3): SQTIHQWPATLVQPVGSPLSLECTVEGTSNPNLYWYRQAAGRGLQLLFYSVGIGQISSEVPQNLSASRPQDRQFILSSKKLLLSDSGFYLCAWSVQESGNTIYFGEGSWLTVV.

This clone has just a few counts. The chain is built from TRBV2 and TRBJ2-7; TRBD2 is a possible D gene (5 bases). The CDR3 consists of 15 residues. The germline V and J ends were trimmed by 4 bases and 2 bases, with 15 bases remaining between them. Germline V gene sequence: CDR1 SNHLY, CDR2 FYNNEI. The CDR3 coding sequence is TGTGCCAGCAGTGTCGTTAGATCCGGGGCCTACGAGCAGTACTTC. This gives the protein CASSVVRSGAYEQYF. Complete variable domain (other parts from reference TRBV2 and TRBJ2-7): EPEVTQTPSHQVTQMGQEVILRCVPISNHLYFYWYRQILGQKVEFLVSFYNNEISEKSEIFDDQFSVERPDGSNFTLKIRSTKLEDSAMYFCASSVVRSGAYEQYFGPGTRLTVT.

This clone was seen more than once but under ten times. The chain links TRBV30 to TRBJ1-1; perhaps TRBD1 as D (5 bases). Trimming took off 5 bases at V and 5 bases at J, with 18 bases between the two ends. The CDR3 is made up of 14 amino acids. The germline V gene encodes CDR1 GTSNPN and CDR2 SVGIG (reference sequence). The CDR3 DNA follows: TGTGCCTGGGGACCTTACCACGGGGGAACTGAAGCTTTCTTT. As protein: CAWGPYHGGTEAFF.

This clone was detected only once. V usage is TRBV5-1 and J usage is TRBJ2-7, with D perhaps matching TRBD2 (6 bases). This CDR3 has 14 residues. V lost 5 bases and J lost 0, with 12 bases in between. The germline gives CDR1 SGHRS, CDR2 YFSETQ. CDR3 region: CASRYGGSSYEQYF. In nucleotides, the CDR3 is TGCGCCAGCAGATACGGGGGAAGCTCCTACGAGCAGTACTTC.

The chain has TRBV4-2 and TRBJ2-2, with 11 bases identical to TRBD2. The CDR3 totals 19 residues. Germline V lookup: CDR1 LGHNA, CDR2 YNFKEQ. Trimming took 2 bases from V and 1 from J; bases not matched to a gene: 9. The DNA of the CDR3 is TGTGCCAGCAGCCAACCGGGACTAGCGGCTACAGGGAACACCGGGGAGCTGTTTTTT. Protein sequence: CASSQPGLAATGNTGELFF.

This clone was picked up a small number of times. The chain uses TRBV7-2 and TRBJ1-2; D may be TRBD1 (6 bases). V lost 7 bases to trimming and J lost 5 bases, with 14 bases between them. The germline gives CDR1 SGHTA, CDR2 FQGNSA. The CDR3 spans 13 residues. CDR3 protein: CASTRQGRYGYTF. CDR3 bases: TGTGCCAGCACACGGCAGGGGAGGTATGGCTACACCTTC.

J is TRBJ1-2 and V is TRBV5-1; D may be TRBD1 (5 bases). Germline V gene lookup returns CDR1 SGHRS and CDR2 YFSETQ. V lost 0 bases and J lost 6, with 15 bases in between. CDR3 length equals 15 residues. CDR3 protein: CASSLEWQGLHGYTF. The CDR3 DNA reads as TGCGCCAGCAGCTTGGAGTGGCAGGGTCTACATGGCTACACCTTC.

The rearrangement links TRBV2 to TRBJ1-5; D call uncertain. With 9 bases removed from V and 4 bases from J, the gap between germline ends came to 13 bases. This CDR3 region has 13 residues. Germline values: CDR1 SNHLY, CDR2 FYNNEI. CDR3 bases: TGTGCCAGTAGAAGGTGGGGAAATCAGCCCCAGCATTTT. Translation: CASRRWGNQPQHF.

The chain has TRBV7-9 and TRBJ2-3; D is unclear. CDR1 and CDR2 from the germline V gene are SEHNR and FQNEAQ (reference sequence). The CDR3 runs 12 residues. V was shortened by 5 bases and J by 2 bases, with 5 bases between the two germline ends. Written as DNA, the CDR3 is TGTGCCAGCAGCCGTATCACAGATACGCAGTATTTT. Amino acid sequence: CASSRITDTQYF.

This clone was observed once. This CDR3 is CASSQDIGVDTQYF. CDR3 DNA sequence: TGCGCCAGCAGCCAAGACATAGGAGTAGATACGCAGTATTTT. This rearrangement joins TRBV4-1 to TRBJ2-3, with no clear D. V gave up 0 bases and J gave up 5 bases, with 9 bases separating them. The germline V gene has CDR1 MGHRA and CDR2 YSYEKL. This CDR3 region has 14 residues.

The chain couples TRBV13 to TRBJ2-5, with D maybe TRBD2 (5 bases). Germline V CDR1 and CDR2: PRHDT, FYEKMQ (reference sequence). V was cut by 2 bases and J by 4 bases, with 26 bases left in between. The CDR3 runs to 19 residues. CDR3 coding DNA: TGTGCCAGCAGCTTATCGGATCCCCCGGGATGGGCCCATGCAGAGACCCAGTACTTC. Its translation: CASSLSDPPGWAHAETQYF.

This clone was found once. The V call is TRBV10-1, the J call TRBJ2-2; 7 bases line up with TRBD2. The CDR3 is made up of 13 amino acids. Trimming at V came to 5 bases and at J to 5 bases, leaving 2 bases not matched to a gene. Germline V gene sequence: CDR1 WNHNN, CDR2 SYGVQD (reference sequence). CDR3: CASSLGGTGELFF. In DNA form, the CDR3 reads TGCGCCAGCAGTCTCGGGGGGACCGGGGAGCTGTTTTTT.

This clone has just one count. V gene TRBV2 combines with J gene TRBJ2-6, with no clear D. V lost 7 bases, J lost 0 bases, and 10 bases lay in between. CDR1 SNHLY and CDR2 FYNNEI come from the germline V gene. The CDR3 is 15 residues long. The CDR3 DNA follows: TGTGCCAGCACCACTGACTTCTCTGGGGCCAACGTCCTGACTTTC. Its translation: CASTTDFSGANVLTF.

CDR3 in DNA: TGTGCCAGCAGCCGAGGCACAGATACGCAGTATTTT. Protein sequence: CASSRGTDTQYF. The chain uses TRBV6-5 and TRBJ2-3; D unclear. V lost 6 bases and J 1 base, leaving 5 bases between the germline ends. There are 12 residues in the CDR3. Germline CDR1 MNHEY, CDR2 SVGAGI.

The chain recombines TRBV29-1 with TRBJ2-1, with 10 bases identical to TRBD2. CDR1 SQVTM and CDR2 ANQGSEA come from the germline V gene. The V and J ends lost 6 bases and 12 bases, in that order; junction bases with no gene match: 17. This CDR3 spans 15 amino acids. This CDR3 is CSVLPERGGFVGQFF. The CDR3 DNA is TGCAGCGTACTACCGGAGCGGGGGGGGTTTGTTGGGCAGTTCTTC.

CDR3 protein: CASSLVAVRTGTMNTEAFF. The CDR3 DNA follows: TGTGCCAGCTCACTCGTGGCCGTGCGGACAGGCACAATGAACACTGAAGCTTTCTTT. The J gene is TRBJ1-1, the V gene TRBV18, with 7 nucleotides matching TRBD1. The CDR3 consists of 19 residues. Germline trimming cut 4 bases from V and 0 bases from J; bases unmatched to any gene: 17. The germline gives CDR1 KGHSH, CDR2 LQKENI. The variable domain in full, with the rest retrieved from reference TRBV18 and TRBJ1-1, is NAGVMQNPRHLVRRRGQEARLRCSPMKGHSHVYWYRQLPEEGLKFMVYLQKENIIDESGMPKERFSAEFPKEGPSILRIQQVVRGDSAAYFCASSLVAVRTGTMNTEAFFGQGTRLTVV.

V is TRBV11-2 and J is TRBJ2-1; perhaps TRBD1 as D (5 bases). Trimming shortened V by 4 bases and J by 12 bases, and 13 bases separated the two germline ends. In germline, CDR1 is SGHAT, CDR2 FQNNGV. The length of the CDR3 is 12 residues. CDR3 sequence (DNA): TGTGCCAGCAGCTCCGCCCAGGGTAGGCAGTTCTTC. It yields the protein CASSSAQGRQFF.

This chain links TRBV5-1 with TRBJ1-2, with unresolved D. Trimming pared 0 bases from V and 6 bases from J, leaving 15 bases between. The CDR3 length is 15 residues. From germline, CDR1 is SGHRS and CDR2 YFSETQ. CDR3 residues: CASSLEPSLNNGYTF. For the CDR3, the DNA is TGCGCCAGCAGCTTGGAACCAAGCCTCAACAATGGCTACACCTTC.

This clone was counted between two and nine times. The chain has TRBV29-1 and TRBJ2-2; 7 nucleotides match TRBD2. The CDR3 runs to 14 residues. After removal of 0 bases from V and 5 bases from J, the junction contained 3 bases not matched to a gene. Per the germline V gene, CDR1 is SQVTM and CDR2 is ANQGSEA. The CDR3 sequence: CSVEDGEGTGELFF. The CDR3, as DNA: TGCAGCGTTGAAGATGGGGAGGGAACCGGGGAGCTGTTTTTT.

This chain joins TRBV5-5 and TRBJ2-5, with D perhaps matching TRBD2 (6 bases). The CDR3 is 14 residues long. Between the trimmed V and J ends, which lost 2 bases and 1 base, there was a span of 9 bases. Germline-derived CDR1 and CDR2 are SGHKS and YYEKEE (reference sequence). In DNA, the CDR3 is TGTGCCAGCAGCTTCGGGACTCTCCAAGAGACCCAGTACTTC. Encoded protein: CASSFGTLQETQYF. The entire variable domain, with the rest obtained from reference TRBV5-5 and TRBJ2-5, is as follows: DAGVTQSPTHLIKTRGQQVTLRCSPISGHKSVSWYQQVLGQGPQFIFQYYEKEERGRGNFPDRFSARQFPNYSSELNVNALLLGDSALYLCASSFGTLQETQYFGPGTRLLVL.